These 32 T cell receptor beta chains were all obtained from the same sample, sequenced in a study of shared clonotypes between healthy human individuals. TCRdb keeps only in-frame clones here, not all; method: immunoSEQ multiplex PCR. Of about 1.1 million clones in the sample, approximately 75% are singletons; the top ten hold 0.89%. Sequenced: memory CD4+ T cells from PBMCs. Subset meaning: CD45RA-negative fraction. The receptor set was obtained from a young man in good health. Some clones in this sample may be carry-over from other donors' samples.

The CDR3 loop is CASSFDRANYGYTF. The DNA for the CDR3 is TGTGCCAGCAGCTTTGACAGGGCGAACTATGGCTACACCTTC. V gene TRBV7-2 combines with J gene TRBJ1-2; 7 nucleotides agree with TRBD1. Germline V gene sequence: CDR1 SGHTA, CDR2 FQGNSA. The J segment lost 2 bases and the V segment lost 3 bases, leaving 3 bases of the junction unmatched. The CDR3 spans 14 residues.

This chain joins TRBV7-2 and TRBJ1-3, with 7 bases lining up with TRBD1. J was trimmed by 10 bases and V by 5 bases; bases with no gene match: 8. Germline V gene lookup returns CDR1 SGHTA and CDR2 FQGNSA. CDR3 size: 13 residues. The DNA of the CDR3 is TGTGCCAGCAGCCTCAGACAGGGAACGACCATATATTTT. Its translation: CASSLRQGTTIYF.

The CDR3 spells CASKVGTGTQPQHF. DNA of the CDR3: TGCGCCAGCAAGGTGGGGACAGGGACTCAGCCCCAGCATTTT. The V and J genes are TRBV5-1 and TRBJ1-5, with 9 nucleotides matching TRBD1. This CDR3 region has 14 residues. V lost 6 bases and J lost 6; bases outside the gene matches: 7. Germline V gene data show CDR1 as SGHRS and CDR2 as YFSETQ.

This clone was seen only once. The chain couples TRBV5-4 to TRBJ2-1; TRBD2 agrees at 13 bases. The CDR3 loop spans 16 amino acids. Per the germline V gene, CDR1 is SGHNT and CDR2 is YYREEE (reference sequence). J was trimmed by 7 bases and V by 3 bases; bases with no gene match: 7. CDR3 DNA sequence: TGTGCCAGCAGCTCACGGACTAGCGGGAGAGGTAATGAGCAGTTCTTC. The encoded protein is CASSSRTSGRGNEQFF. Complete variable domain (other parts from reference TRBV5-4 and TRBJ2-1): ETGVTQSPTHLIKTRGQQVTLRCSSQSGHNTVSWYQQALGQGPQFIFQYYREEENGRGNFPPRFSGLQFPNYSSELNVNALELDDSALYLCASSSRTSGRGNEQFFGPGTRLTVL.

The count of this clone is one. Other nucleotide sequences from this sample produce the same CDR3. The chain couples TRBV9 to TRBJ2-7; no reliable D call. CDR1 is SGDLS, CDR2 YYNGEE, per germline. Trimming removed 4 bases at V and 1 base at J, with 12 bases between. The CDR3 has 14 residues. The CDR3, as DNA: TGTGCCAGCAGCCCCTCAACAGCTTCCTACGAGCAGTACTTC. Protein sequence: CASSPSTASYEQYF.

This chain connects TRBV2 to TRBJ1-4; D unclear. The CDR3 has 14 residues. Per germline, CDR1 SNHLY and CDR2 FYNNEI. Trimming left V 5 bases short and J 0 bases short, with 7 bases between. The CDR3 DNA follows: TGTGCCAGCAGTTTCAGAACAACTAATGAAAAACTGTTTTTT. Protein sequence: CASSFRTTNEKLFF. The full variable domain, its missing parts supplied by reference TRBV2 and TRBJ1-4, is EPEVTQTPSHQVTQMGQEVILRCVPISNHLYFYWYRQILGQKVEFLVSFYNNEISEKSEIFDDQFSVERPDGSNFTLKIRSTKLEDSAMYFCASSFRTTNEKLFFGSGTQLSVL.

This clone was recorded once. This chain connects TRBV2 to TRBJ2-1; TRBD1 agrees at 12 bases. The J segment lost 7 bases and the V segment lost 11 bases, leaving 9 bases of the junction unmatched. CDR1 is SNHLY, CDR2 FYNNEI, per germline. CDR3 size: 14 residues. This CDR3 is CAGSGTGGLNEQFF. CDR3 DNA: TGTGCCGGGTCCGGGACAGGGGGCTTAAATGAGCAGTTCTTC.

Comments on this clone: This clone may be a read error of a much larger clone one base away. Other DNA sequences in this sample translate to the same CDR3. CDR3 region: CASSYSTRGDEAFF. The DNA of the CDR3 is TGTGCCAGCAGTTACTCGACCAGGGGTGATGAAGCTTTCTTT. The chain carries TRBV6-5 and TRBJ1-1, with D possibly TRBD1 on 6 matching bases. With 0 bases removed from V and 7 bases from J, the gap between germline ends came to 12 bases. CDR1 MNHEY and CDR2 SVGAGI come from the germline V gene. The CDR3 loop spans 14 amino acids.

Only one count was recorded for this clone. The rearrangement uses TRBV9 and TRBJ2-1, with 8 bases matching TRBD2. Looked up from germline, CDR1 is SGDLS and CDR2 is YYNGEE. This CDR3 has 16 amino acids. With 3 bases clipped from V and 2 bases from J, the junction kept 7 bases outside the gene matches. The CDR3: CASSAQLAGTYNEQFF. The CDR3 region has the DNA TGTGCCAGCAGCGCACAGCTAGCGGGCACCTACAATGAGCAGTTCTTC.

This clone was recorded a few times. The chain combines TRBV2 with TRBJ2-3, with D possibly TRBD1 on 6 matching bases. The CDR3 loop spans 15 amino acids. CDR1 and CDR2 from the germline V gene are SNHLY and FYNNEI. The V and J ends lost 0 bases and 2 bases respectively, with 9 bases between them. CDR3: CASSEAGTPTDTQYF. CDR3 DNA sequence: TGTGCCAGCAGTGAAGCCGGGACACCCACAGATACGCAGTATTTT.

This chain uses TRBV19 with TRBJ1-2; the D gene is possibly TRBD1 (5 bases). The germline CDR1 and CDR2 sequences are LNHDA and SQIVND (reference sequence). The ends were cut back, 5 bases at V and 4 bases at J, with 14 bases in the middle. CDR3 size: 14 residues. The CDR3 DNA sequence: TGTGCCAGTAGTCCTTGGCGGGGGATCTATGGCTACACCTTC. Translating it yields CASSPWRGIYGYTF.

The rearrangement joins TRBV30 to TRBJ2-7; 10 bases align to TRBD1. This CDR3 comprises 15 residues. J was trimmed by 2 bases and V by 2 bases; bases with no gene match: 6. Germline CDR1 and CDR2: GTSNPN and SVGIG (reference sequence). In DNA form, the CDR3 reads TGTGCCTGGAGTCAATCGACAGGGGGCCCCTACGAGCAGTACTTC. This gives the protein CAWSQSTGGPYEQYF.

The chain has TRBV10-3 and TRBJ2-4; 9 nucleotides align to TRBD2. Germline CDR1 reads ENHRY; CDR2 reads SYGVKD. The trim removed 0 bases at V and 1 base at J, leaving 7 bases unmatched. The CDR3 runs to 18 residues. The CDR3, as DNA: TGTGCCATCAGTGAGTCGATTGGGACTAGCCGGGCCAAAAACATTCAGTACTTC. Its translation: CAISESIGTSRAKNIQYF.

The V gene is TRBV2, the J gene TRBJ1-1; maybe TRBD1 (6 bases). V dropped 11 bases and J dropped 4 bases, with 11 bases sitting between them. Germline CDR1 and CDR2: SNHLY and FYNNEI. CDR3 length equals 11 residues. For the CDR3, the DNA is TGTGCCGGGACATCAACCACTGAAGCTTTCTTT. Protein: CAGTSTTEAFF.

V and J are TRBV11-3 and TRBJ2-7; D call uncertain. V lost 1 base to trimming and J lost 4 bases, with 8 bases between them. Germline V lookup: CDR1 SGHNT, CDR2 YENEEA. The CDR3 totals 13 residues. The CDR3 loop reads CASSLVDGYEQYF. For the CDR3, the DNA is TGTGCCAGCAGCTTAGTGGACGGGTACGAGCAGTACTTC.

Note on this clone: Different DNA sequences within this sample yield the same CDR3. The chain carries TRBV19 and TRBJ2-7; possibly TRBD2 for D (6 bases). CDR1 LNHDA and CDR2 SQIVND come from the germline V gene (reference sequence). The CDR3 is 14 residues long. V gave up 5 bases and J gave up 1 base, with 12 bases separating them. Here the CDR3 DNA reads TGTGCCAGTAGTCGCGGCAGCGGGTCCTACGAGCAGTACTTC. It is translated as CASSRGSGSYEQYF. Full variable domain (missing parts from reference TRBV19 and TRBJ2-7): DGGITQSPKYLFRKEGQNVTLSCEQNLNHDAMYWYRQDPGQGLRLIYYSQIVNDFQKGDIAEGYSVSREKKESFPLTVTSAQKNPTAFYLCASSRGSGSYEQYFGPGTRLTVT.

This clone was seen only a few times. The rearrangement links TRBV28 to TRBJ1-5, with 8 bases identical to TRBD1. This CDR3 region has 13 residues. CDR1 is MDHEN and CDR2 is SYDVKM in the germline V gene. Germline trimming cut 5 bases from V and 4 bases from J; bases unmatched to any gene: 1. CDR3 sequence reads: CASSRDRNQPQHF. The CDR3 nucleotides are TGTGCCAGCAGTCGGGACAGGAATCAGCCCCAGCATTTT.

V usage is TRBV29-1 and J usage is TRBJ2-7; tentatively, D is TRBD1 or TRBD2 (5 bases each). CDR3 length: 11 amino acids. Between the trimmed V and J ends, which lost 7 bases and 3 bases, there was a span of 10 bases. From germline, CDR1 is SQVTM and CDR2 ANQGSEA. The CDR3 loop reads CSGGAGYEQYF. The CDR3 bases are TGCAGCGGAGGGGCCGGCTACGAGCAGTACTTC.

As for this clone: In the same sample, other DNA sequences code for this CDR3. The chain joins TRBV11-2 to TRBJ1-4; 12 nucleotides line up with TRBD1. V dropped 6 bases and J dropped 7; count of bases not matched to a gene: 6. The germline gives CDR1 SGHAT, CDR2 FQNNGV. This CDR3 region has 15 residues. As DNA, the CDR3 is TGTGCCAGCAGTGCCGGGACAGGGGGCGGTGAAAAACTGTTTTTT. This sequence encodes CASSAGTGGGEKLFF.

The chain employs TRBV18 and TRBJ2-7; D gene ambiguous. The CDR3 spans 13 residues. Trimming removed 2 bases at V and 3 bases at J, with 8 bases between. Germline V gene data show CDR1 as KGHSH and CDR2 as LQKENI. The CDR3 loop is CASSPGRSYEQYF. The DNA for the CDR3 is TGTGCCAGCTCACCAGGACGAAGCTACGAGCAGTACTTC. Based on the CDR3 plus reference TRBV18 and TRBJ2-7, the full variable domain is NAGVMQNPRHLVRRRGQEARLRCSPMKGHSHVYWYRQLPEEGLKFMVYLQKENIIDESGMPKERFSAEFPKEGPSILRIQQVVRGDSAAYFCASSPGRSYEQYFGPGTRLTVT.

This clone was found a few times. The rearrangement links TRBV5-6 to TRBJ1-2; 8 positions agree with TRBD1. The CDR3 contains 13 residues. The germline V gene has CDR1 SGHDT and CDR2 YYEEEE. The ends lost 3 bases at V and 3 bases at J; junction bases unmatched: 1. The CDR3 nucleotides are TGTGCCAGCAGCTGGGGACAGGACTATGGCTACACCTTC. It translates to CASSWGQDYGYTF. The entire variable domain, with the rest obtained from reference TRBV5-6 and TRBJ1-2, is as follows: DAGVTQSPTHLIKTRGQQVTLRCSPKSGHDTVSWYQQALGQGPQFIFQYYEEEERQRGNFPDRFSGHQFPNYSSELNVNALLLGDSALYLCASSWGQDYGYTFGSGTRLTVV.

Only one count was recorded for this clone. This chain links TRBV5-4 with TRBJ1-1; TRBD1 might be the D (5 bases). Germline CDR1 is SGHNT and CDR2 is YYREEE (reference sequence). Trimming shortened V by 4 bases and J by 0 bases, and 10 bases separated the two germline ends. This CDR3 has 14 amino acids. This CDR3 is CASSRQTMNTEAFF. CDR3 in DNA: TGTGCCAGCAGCCGACAGACCATGAACACTGAAGCTTTCTTT. The full variable domain, completed using reference TRBV5-4 and TRBJ1-1, is ETGVTQSPTHLIKTRGQQVTLRCSSQSGHNTVSWYQQALGQGPQFIFQYYREEENGRGNFPPRFSGLQFPNYSSELNVNALELDDSALYLCASSRQTMNTEAFFGQGTRLTVV.

The V and J genes are TRBV6-1 and TRBJ2-1, with a tentative D call TRBD1 (5 bases). The V end was cut by 4 bases, the J end by 15 bases, with 16 bases between. This CDR3 has 12 amino acids. The germline gives CDR1 MNHNS, CDR2 SASEGT. CDR3 region: CASSAPTPQGFF. CDR3 bases: TGTGCCAGCAGTGCGCCGACACCCCAGGGGTTCTTC.

Notes on this clone: A read error may account for a junction end that differs from germline. The chain carries TRBV6-5 and TRBJ2-1; D is undetermined. Germline CDR1 reads MNHEY; CDR2 reads SVGAGI. CDR3 length: 14 amino acids. Here the CDR3 DNA reads TGTGCCAGCAGTGACTCCGGCACTCACAATGAGCAGTTCTTC. It is translated as CASSDSGTHNEQFF.

The chain couples TRBV5-1 to TRBJ2-7; a possible D gene is TRBD1 (6 bases). The CDR3 length is 13 residues. Germline lookup yields CDR1 SGHRS and CDR2 YFSETQ. Trimming removed 5 bases from V and 3 bases from J, with 12 bases in between. In DNA form, the CDR3 reads TGCGCCAGCAGGGGACACCAACTCTACGAGCAGTACTTC. It specifies CASRGHQLYEQYF.

The CDR3 region is CASSLNGALYNEQFF. The DNA of the CDR3 is TGTGCCAGCAGCTTGAACGGGGCTCTCTACAATGAGCAGTTCTTC. The V and J genes are TRBV11-2 and TRBJ2-1; D possibly uses TRBD1 or TRBD2 (5 bases each). The CDR3 covers 15 residues. V was trimmed by 3 bases and J by 3 bases, leaving 12 bases between them. CDR1 and CDR2 (germline): SGHAT, FQNNGV.

The chain is built from TRBV10-3 and TRBJ1-2; D call uncertain. The V and J ends lost 2 bases and 8 bases respectively, with 18 bases between them. The CDR3 is made up of 15 amino acids. From germline, CDR1 is ENHRY and CDR2 SYGVKD. The CDR3 protein is CAISETGSREGGYTF. CDR3 DNA: TGTGCCATCAGTGAGACGGGATCTCGGGAGGGAGGCTACACCTTC.

The chain links TRBV5-1 to TRBJ2-1, with TRBD2 as a possible D gene (5 bases). This CDR3 is 15 amino acids long. CDR1 SGHRS and CDR2 YFSETQ come from the germline V gene. Deletions cut 5 bases from V and 6 bases from J, with 18 bases between. The CDR3 DNA is TGCGCCAGCAGTCCTATGGCTAGCCTTGTCAATGAGCAGTTCTTC. It is translated as CASSPMASLVNEQFF.

J is TRBJ2-2 and V is TRBV5-1, with a possible D match to TRBD2 (7 bases). Germline CDR1 is SGHRS and CDR2 is YFSETQ. Trimming shortened V by 4 bases and J by 7 bases, and 23 bases separated the two germline ends. This CDR3 is built from 17 residues. CDR3 sequence reads: CASSTDAGTSGNGELFF. For the CDR3, the DNA is TGCGCCAGCAGCACCGACGCCGGGACAAGCGGGAACGGGGAGCTGTTTTTT.

The rearrangement joins TRBV5-8 to TRBJ1-1, with D perhaps TRBD1 (6 bases). The CDR3 covers 19 residues. Germline CDR1 reads SGHTS; CDR2 reads YDEGEE. V gave up 1 base and J gave up 0 bases, with 22 bases separating them. In nucleotides, the CDR3 is TGTGCCAGCAGCTTGATGTGGACAGCCCGAGCAATGATGAACACTGAAGCTTTCTTT. Translated: CASSLMWTARAMMNTEAFF. The complete variable domain, with remaining parts taken from reference TRBV5-8 and TRBJ1-1, reads EAGVTQSPTHLIKTRGQQATLRCSPISGHTSVYWYQQALGLGLQFLLWYDEGEERNRGNFPPRFSGRQFPNYSSELNVNALELEDSALYLCASSLMWTARAMMNTEAFFGQGTRLTVV.

The V call is TRBV7-2, the J call TRBJ2-5; 9 positions agree with TRBD1. Germline V gene sequence: CDR1 SGHTA, CDR2 FQGNSA. V dropped 5 bases and J dropped 5; count of bases not matched to a gene: 12. There are 16 residues in the CDR3. The CDR3 bases are TGTGCCAGCAGCCGGCGGACAGGGGCCTTACGGGAGACCCAGTACTTC. Translation: CASSRRTGALRETQYF. Using reference TRBV7-2 and TRBJ2-5 for the parts outside the CDR3, the full variable domain is GAGVSQSPSNKVTEKGKDVELRCDPISGHTALYWYRQSLGQGLEFLIYFQGNSAPDKSGLPSDRFSAERTGGSVSTLTIQRTQQEDSAVYLCASSRRTGALRETQYFGPGTRLLVL.

CDR3 DNA: TGTGCCAGCAGCTACCTCGGAGTGGAAGAGACCCAGTACTTC. This sequence encodes CASSYLGVEETQYF. The gene calls are TRBV7-2 and TRBJ2-5; no clear D. CDR1 and CDR2 (germline): SGHTA, FQGNSA. V was cut by 4 bases and J by 3 bases, with 12 bases left in between. The length of the CDR3 is 14 residues. Together with reference TRBV7-2 and TRBJ2-5, the CDR3 gives the full variable domain: GAGVSQSPSNKVTEKGKDVELRCDPISGHTALYWYRQSLGQGLEFLIYFQGNSAPDKSGLPSDRFSAERTGGSVSTLTIQRTQQEDSAVYLCASSYLGVEETQYFGPGTRLLVL.